This is a list of T cell receptor beta chains from one sample in a study of blood T cell repertoires in COVID-19. The repertoire was sequenced with immunoSEQ multiplex PCR; TCRdb's copy has only in-frame clones and lacks some. The sample lists 450,000 or so clones, approximately 90% occurring once. The specimen sequenced was peripheral blood. Receptors were obtained from a woman in her thirties or forties with COVID-19, enrolled during active disease. Both conserved end residues are part of each CDR3. A D gene is named only where the DNA matches it firmly.

V gene: TRBV28
D gene: TRBD2
CDR3 protein: CASSLNLSPGLAGGLSSYNEQFF

V gene: TRBV18
D gene: TRBD1
CDR3 protein: CASSPGDRDEQYF

V gene: TRBV2
D gene: NA
CDR3 protein: CASSGQPNYGYTF

V gene: TRBV28
D gene: NA
CDR3 protein: CASSLAGGPTNYGYTF

V gene: TRBV29-1
D gene: TRBD1
CDR3 protein: CSVEEGGSPPGNPTYEQYF

V gene: TRBV30
D gene: TRBD1
CDR3 protein: CAWRGQGISGNTIYF

V gene: TRBV9
D gene: NA
CDR3 protein: CASSTTGYSNQPQHF

V gene: TRBV28
D gene: NA
CDR3 protein: CASSWELVTEQFF

V gene: TRBV19
D gene: NA
CDR3 protein: CASRGGRKEAFF

V gene: TRBV7-2
D gene: TRBD2
CDR3 protein: CASRGGVSPSYNEQFF

V gene: TRBV7-8
D gene: NA
CDR3 protein: CASSFSQGNTEAFF

V gene: TRBV3-1/TRBV3-2
D gene: NA
CDR3 protein: CASSPTGSYGYTF

V gene: TRBV6-6
D gene: NA
CDR3 protein: CASSSATGTEAFF

V gene: TRBV21-1
D gene: NA
CDR3 protein: CASSKDLPGAPDQPQHF

V gene: TRBV29-1
D gene: TRBD1
CDR3 protein: CSGGQGVETQYF

V gene: TRBV18
D gene: TRBD2
CDR3 protein: CASSPPAGGTYEQYF

V gene: TRBV4-3
D gene: NA
CDR3 protein: CASSQKLEETQYF

V gene: TRBV10-3
D gene: NA
CDR3 protein: CAISEDPGANEKLFF

V gene: TRBV18
D gene: NA
CDR3 protein: CASSETSLAYNEQFF

V gene: TRBV12-5
D gene: NA
CDR3 protein: CASAWGQFNQPQHF

V gene: TRBV7-8
D gene: TRBD2
CDR3 protein: CASGRAGDLETQYF

V gene: TRBV28
D gene: TRBD1
CDR3 protein: CASSFRDRKVTEAFF

V gene: TRBV6-5
D gene: TRBD1
CDR3 protein: CASSDRAPNYGYTF

V gene: TRBV14
D gene: TRBD1
CDR3 protein: CASSQAYRGGGYTF

V gene: TRBV5-1
D gene: NA
CDR3 protein: CASSLATRAGFTYEQYF

V gene: TRBV7-9
D gene: TRBD1
CDR3 protein: CASSLAPGQGSTNEKLFF

V gene: TRBV4-1
D gene: TRBD2
CDR3 protein: CASSHFERGGTGELFF

V gene: TRBV28
D gene: TRBD1
CDR3 protein: CASLPRVGQGTVAFF

V gene: TRBV28
D gene: TRBD2
CDR3 protein: CASSHPRRGTYEQYF

V gene: TRBV7-2
D gene: TRBD2
CDR3 protein: CASSFRLAGGPLETQYF

V gene: TRBV7-8
D gene: TRBD2
CDR3 protein: CASSPNLAGGRYNEQFF

V gene: TRBV19
D gene: TRBD1
CDR3 protein: CASNRQGANTEAFF

V gene: TRBV5-1
D gene: NA
CDR3 protein: CASMREGTEAFF

V gene: TRBV28
D gene: NA
CDR3 protein: CASSLFGPGGLGGAQYF

V gene: TRBV9
D gene: NA
CDR3 protein: CASSVGGSNQPQHF

V gene: TRBV18
D gene: NA
CDR3 protein: CASSPDSSYEQYF

V gene: TRBV28
D gene: TRBD1
CDR3 protein: CASSLLQGAYEQYF

V gene: TRBV27
D gene: TRBD1
CDR3 protein: CASSFGQGVNQPQHF

V gene: TRBV12-3/TRBV12-4
D gene: NA
CDR3 protein: CASSLRGKNIQYF

V gene: TRBV28
D gene: NA
CDR3 protein: CASSLERGGYGYTF

V gene: TRBV12-5
D gene: TRBD2
CDR3 protein: CASGSRAGGGADTQYF

V gene: TRBV3-1/TRBV3-2
D gene: NA
CDR3 protein: CASSAPHGEQYF

V gene: TRBV19
D gene: NA
CDR3 protein: CASSTPGFQPQHF

V gene: TRBV5-6
D gene: TRBD2
CDR3 protein: CASSLVGTINEQYF

V gene: TRBV18
D gene: NA
CDR3 protein: CASSPWGQKISYEQYF

V gene: TRBV6-4
D gene: TRBD2
CDR3 protein: CASSPRAGEGEQYF

V gene: TRBV11-3
D gene: NA
CDR3 protein: CASSSAVNQPQHF

V gene: TRBV12-5
D gene: NA
CDR3 protein: CATCRGSGNQPQHF